A single sample is the source of the 9 T cell receptor beta chains below, sequenced in a study of CD8 T cells in ankylosing spondylitis. Regarding the study as a whole: Blood from ankylosing spondylitis patients appeared to carry a characteristic roughly 8-variant TCR beta motif.

Antigens of these TCRs are unknown. Each CDR3 protein is one row after TCRdb ran MiXCR on the 5' RACE reads. The repertoire has just under 550,000 distinct CDR3 sequences, roughly 12% of them found once; the top ten carry 6.8%. The specimen was blood, either unsorted or a sorted T cell fraction (not recorded which). The receptors shown here come from a male donor with ankylosing spondylitis.

This clonotype was observed at least ten times. The gene calls are TRBV5-5 and TRBJ2-2, with D possibly matching TRBD1 (6 bases). The V gene lost 2 bases and the J gene lost 0 bases, with 8 bases spanning the gap. The CDR3 spans 15 residues. Germline V gives CDR1 SGHKS, CDR2 YYEKEE (reference sequence). The CDR3 DNA is TGTGCCAGCAGCTTTGCAGGGGCGAACACCGGGGAGCTGTTTTTT. Its translation: CASSFAGANTGELFF.

This clonotype was found a few times. The chain is built from TRBV20-1 and TRBJ2-2; 9 bases map to TRBD2. The CDR3 loop spans 16 amino acids. V was clipped by 0 bases and J by 6 bases; unmatched bases: 8. Germline assignment: CDR1 DFQATT and CDR2 SNEGSKA (reference sequence). As DNA, the CDR3 is TGCAGTGCTAGAGAGAGTTTGCGGGGGGGGGCCGGGGAGCTGTTTTTT. It yields the protein CSARESLRGGAGELFF.

This chain uses TRBV6-1 with TRBJ2-2, with D perhaps assigned TRBD1 or TRBD2 (5 bases each). V was cut by 10 bases and J by 7 bases, with 16 bases left in between. The length of the CDR3 is 13 residues. The germline V gene has CDR1 MNHNS and CDR2 SASEGT. This chain's CDR3 is CATPHRRNGELFF. CDR3 coding DNA: TGTGCCACTCCGCACAGGAGGAACGGGGAGCTGTTTTTT.

This clonotype has a count of ten or more. The rearrangement uses TRBV4-1 and TRBJ1-4; D is ambiguous. The V gene's germline CDR1 is MGHRA and CDR2 YSYEKL. The CDR3 runs 16 residues. Trimming cost V 0 bases and J 3 bases, with 11 bases left between them. CDR3 sequence reads: CASSQEAYGANEKLFF. In DNA form, the CDR3 reads TGCGCCAGCAGCCAAGAGGCCTACGGAGCTAATGAAAAACTGTTTTTT.

This clonotype has only a few counts. This rearrangement joins TRBV12-5 to TRBJ1-1; D is possibly TRBD1 (5 bases). This CDR3 region has 13 residues. Germline CDR1 and CDR2: LGHNT and FRNRAP. The V gene lost 8 bases and the J gene lost 1 base, with 11 bases spanning the gap. The chain's CDR3 is CASQAGGNTEAFF. DNA for the CDR3: TGTGCTAGTCAAGCGGGGGGGAACACTGAAGCTTTCTTT.

The chain has TRBV20-1 and TRBJ2-1, with D hard to call. V lost 6 bases and J lost 0, with 6 bases in between. Germline assignment: CDR1 DFQATT and CDR2 SNEGSKA (reference sequence). This CDR3 spans 12 amino acids. This CDR3 reads CSASLSYNEQFF. The DNA for the CDR3 is TGCAGTGCCTCACTCTCCTACAATGAGCAGTTCTTC.

This clonotype was found many times. The chain uses TRBV3-1 and TRBJ2-7, with D perhaps TRBD2 (5 bases). The CDR3 spans 15 residues. CDR1 is LGHDT, CDR2 YNNKEL, per germline (reference sequence). V lost 6 bases to trimming and J lost 2 bases, with 17 bases between them. The CDR3 DNA reads TGTGCCAGCAGTCCCTACCCGGGGAGCGCCTACGAGCAGTACTTC. This codes for CASSPYPGSAYEQYF.

This clonotype was picked up a small number of times. The chain employs TRBV2 and TRBJ2-1; TRBD2 aligns across 8 bases. J lost 5 bases, V lost 4 bases, and 10 bases had no gene match. The germline V gene has CDR1 SNHLY and CDR2 FYNNEI. There are 16 residues in the CDR3. In DNA, the CDR3 is TGTGCCAGCAGTGGAACCGGGACTAGGCTTAACAATGAGCAGTTCTTC. Translating gives CASSGTGTRLNNEQFF.

In its sample, this clonotype was seen a few times. The gene calls are TRBV10-1 and TRBJ2-1, with 10 bases fitting TRBD2. Trimming at V came to 4 bases and at J to 1 base, leaving 4 bases not matched to a gene. This CDR3 comprises 16 residues. Germline V gene lookup returns CDR1 WNHNN and CDR2 SYGVQD (reference sequence). The CDR3 spells CASSGGSGRSYNEQFF. CDR3 coding DNA: TGCGCCAGCAGTGGAGGTAGCGGGAGGTCCTACAATGAGCAGTTCTTC.